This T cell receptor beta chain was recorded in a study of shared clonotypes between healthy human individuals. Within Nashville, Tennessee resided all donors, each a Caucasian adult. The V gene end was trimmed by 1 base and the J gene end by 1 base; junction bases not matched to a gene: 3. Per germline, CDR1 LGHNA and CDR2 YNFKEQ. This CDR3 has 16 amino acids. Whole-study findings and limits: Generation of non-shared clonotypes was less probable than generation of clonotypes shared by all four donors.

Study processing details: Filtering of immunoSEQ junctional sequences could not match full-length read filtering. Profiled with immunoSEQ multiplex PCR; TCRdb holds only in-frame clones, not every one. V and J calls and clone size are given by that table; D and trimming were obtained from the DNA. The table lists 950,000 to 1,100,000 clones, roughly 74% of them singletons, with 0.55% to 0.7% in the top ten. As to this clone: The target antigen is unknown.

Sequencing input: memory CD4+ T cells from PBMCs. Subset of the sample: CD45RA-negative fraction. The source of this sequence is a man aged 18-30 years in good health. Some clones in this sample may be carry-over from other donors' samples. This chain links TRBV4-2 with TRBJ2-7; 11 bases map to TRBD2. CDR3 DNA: TGTGCCAGCAGCCAAGGACTAGCGGGGAGTTCCTACGAGCAGTACTTC. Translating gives CASSQGLAGSSYEQYF.